This entry lists 14 T cell receptor beta chains sequenced from one sample in a study of graft-versus-host responses after intestinal transplantation. From the graft tissue, intraepithelial and lamina propria lymphocytes were released through processing. Profiling relied on immunoSEQ multiplex PCR, and the TCRdb table lists in-frame clones only, not all of them. The repertoire holds over 15,000 clones, with about 74% as singletons. Sequencing was performed on ileum tissue, taken 14 days after transplant. These receptors were taken from a human patient who received an intestinal transplant, so some T cells may come from the graft donor.

The gene calls are TRBV9 and TRBJ1-2, with D unclear. CDR3 length: 12 residues. Germline values: CDR1 SGDLS, CDR2 YYNGEE. The V end lost 0 bases, the J end lost 8 bases, and 8 bases lay between the germline ends. The CDR3 coding sequence is TGTGCCAGCAGCGTAGATAAAGGGGGCTACACCTTC. It encodes CASSVDKGGYTF. The entire variable domain, with the rest obtained from reference TRBV9 and TRBJ1-2, is as follows: DSGVTQTPKHLITATGQRVTLRCSPRSGDLSVYWYQQSLDQGLQFLIQYYNGEERAKGNILERFSAQQFPDLHSELNLSSLELGDSALYFCASSVDKGGYTFGSGTRLTVV.

This chain connects TRBV6-4 to TRBJ2-1; 9 bases agree with TRBD2. Losses at the gene ends were 4 bases for V and 0 bases for J; bases not matched to a gene: 4. The V gene's germline CDR1 is MRHNA and CDR2 SNTAGT. The CDR3 is 16 residues long. The CDR3 DNA reads TGTGCCAGCAGTGTTCTAGCGGGGAGCTCCTACAATGAGCAGTTCTTC. This sequence encodes CASSVLAGSSYNEQFF.

The V and J genes are TRBV6-5 and TRBJ2-1; D gene unclear. The germline gives CDR1 MNHEY, CDR2 SVGAGI. V was clipped by 5 bases and J by 0 bases, with 8 bases between them. There are 14 residues in the CDR3. The DNA of the CDR3 is TGTGCCAGCAGTGGTAGCAACTCCTACAATGAGCAGTTCTTC. It codes for CASSGSNSYNEQFF.

The chain recombines TRBV5-6 with TRBJ1-2, with TRBD1 matching over 7 bases. Trimming took 1 base from V and 0 from J; bases not matched to a gene: 6. This CDR3 comprises 16 residues. Germline CDR1 and CDR2: SGHDT and YYEEEE. The CDR3 spells CASSLPTGAANYGYTF. The DNA for the CDR3 is TGTGCCAGCAGCTTGCCAACAGGGGCCGCTAACTATGGCTACACCTTC.

V gene TRBV18 combines with J gene TRBJ2-5; 7 bases match TRBD1. Unmatched junction bases numbered 9, after V lost 0 bases and J lost 2 bases. CDR3 length: 17 residues. From germline, CDR1 is KGHSH and CDR2 LQKENI. CDR3 region: CASSPPETGSIQETQYF. The CDR3 DNA reads as TGTGCCAGCTCACCACCCGAGACAGGGAGTATACAAGAGACCCAGTACTTC.

In this sample, this clone turned up a few times. The V gene is TRBV5-1, the J gene TRBJ1-6; D gene uncertain. The CDR3 is 15 amino acids. Germline CDR1 reads SGHRS; CDR2 reads YFSETQ. V lost 3 bases, J lost 5 bases, and 12 bases lay in between. The CDR3 here is CASSSGPGNNSPLHF. For the CDR3, the DNA is TGCGCCAGCAGCTCGGGTCCGGGGAATAATTCACCCCTCCACTTT.

This clone was seen only a few times. The chain uses TRBV11-2 and TRBJ1-1; D not resolved. Germline CDR1 reads SGHAT; CDR2 reads FQNNGV. This CDR3 contains 13 residues. V was cut by 1 base and J by 1 base, with 4 bases left in between. In DNA, the CDR3 is TGTGCCAGCAGCTTAGCGTGGAACACTGAAGCTTTCTTT. The encoded protein is CASSLAWNTEAFF.

The CDR3 DNA reads TGTGCCAGCAGCGTACAGGGTACGAGCTCTGGAAACACCATATATTTT. Translated: CASSVQGTSSGNTIYF. The chain combines TRBV9 with TRBJ1-3, with D possibly matching TRBD1 (5 bases). CDR1 and CDR2 from the germline V gene are SGDLS and YYNGEE. Trimming pared 1 base from V and 0 bases from J, leaving 11 bases between. CDR3 size: 16 residues.

This clone was observed a handful of times. The chain recombines TRBV5-6 with TRBJ2-7, with 7 nucleotides matching TRBD2. J gave up 0 bases and V 6 bases, and 6 bases lay outside the gene matches. CDR1 and CDR2 from the germline V gene are SGHDT and YYEEEE. The CDR3 covers 14 residues. The DNA for the CDR3 is TGTGCCAGCATCTCTAGCGGAACCTCCTACGAGCAGTACTTC. Its translation is CASISSGTSYEQYF.

This clone showed up just a few times. The chain has TRBV18 and TRBJ1-5; D gene unclear. V lost 6 bases to trimming and J lost 4 bases, with 13 bases between them. Germline V gives CDR1 KGHSH, CDR2 LQKENI. This CDR3 is built from 14 residues. CDR3 amino acids: CASSSTIGNQPQHF. In nucleotides, the CDR3 is TGTGCCAGCTCCTCTACGATCGGTAATCAGCCCCAGCATTTT.

This clone appeared a single time. This chain joins TRBV13 and TRBJ1-4; D might be TRBD1 (5 bases). Germline CDR1 reads PRHDT; CDR2 reads FYEKMQ (reference sequence). The CDR3 consists of 17 residues. V lost 4 bases, J lost 0 bases, and 15 bases lay in between. The CDR3: CASSSRGREATNEKLFF. CDR3 sequence (DNA): TGTGCCAGCAGCTCGAGGGGCAGGGAGGCAACTAATGAAAAACTGTTTTTT.

The CDR3 DNA follows: TGTGCCAGCAGTGGCGCGGGCCACGTGTACGAGCAGTACTTC. Its translation: CASSGAGHVYEQYF. The rearrangement joins TRBV6-1 to TRBJ2-7; possible D gene TRBD2, 5 bases. This CDR3 has 14 residues. Trimming cost V 4 bases and J 4 bases, with 14 bases left between them. The germline CDR1 and CDR2 sequences are MNHNS and SASEGT.

In regard to this clone: The junction and the germline gene differ at one end; a read error may be behind it. The V and J genes are TRBV7-7 and TRBJ2-1; 10 nucleotides match TRBD2. The length of the CDR3 is 15 residues. Germline lookup yields CDR1 SSHAT and CDR2 FNYEAQ (reference sequence). The CDR3 region has the DNA TGTGCTAGCAGCTTACTCCTAGCGGGAGAGGATGAGCAGTTCTTC. Translation gives CASSLLLAGEDEQFF.

This clone was counted only a few times. V gene TRBV9 combines with J gene TRBJ2-3, with 9 bases identical to TRBD1. Germline lookup yields CDR1 SGDLS and CDR2 YYNGEE. CDR3 length equals 17 residues. J gave up 4 bases and V 0 bases, and 9 bases lay outside the gene matches. Here the CDR3 reads CASSVEIDRTGADTQYF. The DNA of the CDR3 is TGTGCCAGCAGCGTAGAGATAGACAGGACAGGGGCAGATACGCAGTATTTT.